The next 5 T cell receptor beta chains were all read from a single sample in a study of cytomegalovirus exposure and HLA in healthy donors (dated by TCRdb to the late 2010s). The method behind the library was the immunoSEQ multiplex PCR assay. A mixture of 60 forward primers for TCR Vbeta segments and 13 reverse primers for TCR Jbeta segments was used in the multiplex PCR. Here the immuneACCESS table is served through TCRdb, limited to in-frame sequences with V and J called. Missing clones are a known gap in these copies; in checked studies unresolved V genes cover under half, and the rest lacks a known reason. The sample yields some 170,000 clones; about 80% were counted once. The leading ten clones occupy 3.7% of the sample. The sequenced sample was PBMCs. These receptors were taken from a man aged 25 to 45 in good health and CMV-seropositive.

The V gene is TRBV4-3, the J gene TRBJ2-2; the D is unclear. Trimming removed 4 bases at V and 0 bases at J, with 9 bases between. The CDR3 loop spans 15 amino acids. Looked up from germline, CDR1 is LGHNA and CDR2 is YSLEER. CDR3 sequence: CASSPRHANTGELFF. The CDR3 DNA follows: TGCGCCAGCAGCCCTCGACACGCGAACACCGGGGAGCTGTTTTTT.

This clone was recorded only once. The chain uses TRBV7-3 and TRBJ2-1; TRBD2 aligns across 10 bases. The CDR3 is made up of 15 amino acids. Germline values: CDR1 SGHTA, CDR2 FQGTGA. With V trimmed by 3 bases and J by 10 bases, 9 bases remained unmatched. The CDR3: CASSFSGGTRREQFF. The CDR3 DNA reads TGTGCCAGCAGCTTTAGCGGGGGGACCCGCAGAGAGCAGTTCTTC.

This clone was seen a handful of times. The gene calls are TRBV4-3 and TRBJ2-2, with TRBD2 identical over 12 bases. The CDR3 consists of 15 residues. The germline V gene encodes CDR1 LGHNA and CDR2 YSLEER. V trimming: 3 bases; J trimming: 4 bases; junction bases outside the gene matches: 0. Here the CDR3 reads CASSQGLAGTGELFF. The CDR3 DNA reads TGCGCCAGCAGCCAGGGACTAGCGGGCACCGGGGAGCTGTTTTTT.

The chain links TRBV29-1 to TRBJ1-1, with D hard to call. V was trimmed by 5 bases and J by 1 base, leaving 11 bases between them. The CDR3 length is 13 residues. Germline CDR1 and CDR2: SQVTM and ANQGSEA. The CDR3, as DNA: TGCAGCGTTTCCGGCGGGCAGAACACTGAAGCTTTCTTT. This gives the protein CSVSGGQNTEAFF.

The chain employs TRBV11-2 and TRBJ1-2, with 9 nucleotides matching TRBD1. The CDR3 is 15 residues long. Unmatched junction bases numbered 11, after V lost 5 bases and J lost 7 bases. Per germline, CDR1 SGHAT and CDR2 FQNNGV. The CDR3 region is CASSPPDRGTCGYTF. The CDR3 nucleotides read TGTGCCAGCAGCCCACCGGACAGGGGCACGTGTGGCTACACCTTC.